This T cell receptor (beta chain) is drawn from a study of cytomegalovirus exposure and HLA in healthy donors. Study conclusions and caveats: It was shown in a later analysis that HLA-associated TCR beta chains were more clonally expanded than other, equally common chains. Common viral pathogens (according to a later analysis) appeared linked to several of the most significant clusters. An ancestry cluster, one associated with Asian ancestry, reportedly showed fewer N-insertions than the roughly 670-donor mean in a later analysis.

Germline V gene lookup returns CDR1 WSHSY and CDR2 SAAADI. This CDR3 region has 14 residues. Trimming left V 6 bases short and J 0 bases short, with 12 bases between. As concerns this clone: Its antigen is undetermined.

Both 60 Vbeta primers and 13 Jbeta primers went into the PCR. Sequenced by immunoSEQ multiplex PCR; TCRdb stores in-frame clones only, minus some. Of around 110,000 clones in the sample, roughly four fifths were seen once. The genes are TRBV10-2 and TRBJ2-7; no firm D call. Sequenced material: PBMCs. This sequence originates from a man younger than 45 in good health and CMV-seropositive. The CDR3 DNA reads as TGCGCCAGCAGACCTATCATAGACTCCTACGAGCAGTACTTC. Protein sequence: CASRPIIDSYEQYF.